This TCR beta chain originates from a study of beta chain features in type 1 diabetes (dated by TCRdb to 2017 to 2018). Regarding the complete study: Mean age, gender distribution, total cell number and subset yield were not different between patients and healthy donors. Regulatory and stem cell-like memory subsets were obtained from only 8 patients and roughly 8 healthy donors, while naive and central memory subsets were obtained from all 28 donors. The study compared the TCRB repertoires of sorted circulating CD4+ T cell subsets in recently diagnosed type 1 diabetes patients with those in matched healthy donors. A total of roughly 100 million sorted cells were examined across all samples, and the number of cells per subset was strongly correlated with RNA yield. The study at large found these results: Shorter templates might have been favored by PCR, but patient and control samples were amplified and corrected together, so both groups would have been affected equally by any skew. Sequencing cDNA rather than genomic DNA could over-represent highly expressing activated cells, although activation and CD3 levels did not differ between groups. In all four CD4+ subsets, TCRB CDR3 length was moderately but significantly shorter in type 1 diabetes patients. The naive, central memory and regulatory TCRB repertoires appeared to resemble one another more closely among patients than among healthy donors. Patients with type 1 diabetes made fewer insertions and deleted more nucleotides at VDJ recombination sites, implying thymic rearrangement abnormalities. HLA sub-analyses involved small numbers of individuals, so any influence of HLA type on TCRB rearrangement remained unresolved.

Comment on this clone: Its antigen remains undetermined. No qualities accompany the bases; no much larger clone lies one base away.

The entire isolated RNA was reverse transcribed using the High Capacity cDNA Reverse Transcription Kit, and thus expressed TCRB transcripts were sequenced. Naive, central memory and regulatory T cell samples underwent deep immunoSEQ sequencing, averaging about 3.57 million total reads per sample. Sorted cells were lysed in RLT buffer, and RNA was extracted using DNase-treated RNeasy Micro or Mini kits according to cell number. To prevent cross-contamination, each cell subset was processed individually, whereas patient and healthy donor samples were processed jointly. The immunoSEQ multiplex PCR was used to amplify TCRB sequences from cDNA, yielding 87-bp fragments that span the CDR3 region. Sequencing of the amplicons was done on the Illumina HiSeq platform. The authors processed their data as follows. Synthetic template baselines were used to correct PCR bias computationally, reads within Hamming distance 2 were collapsed together, and singletons that could not be merged were discarded. Reads were aligned against IMGT so that V, D and J genes, CDR3 length and insertions or deletions at six rearrangement sites could be assigned. Within each subset, clonotype counts were normalized to the number of sorted cells before true diversity and Gini coefficients were calculated with the tcR R package. The overlap coefficient, calculated on TCRB nucleotide sequences, was used to measure repertoire sharing. Out-of-frame TCRB sequences from naive cells were analyzed to stand in for the pre-selection repertoire. In TCRdb, the immuneACCESS table is reduced to in-frame sequences with V and J assigned. These tables do not hold every clone; where another copy was compared, an unresolved V gene accounts for under half, and the others remain unexplained. V, J and clone size were drawn from that table, and D and trimming were deduced from the DNA. In all, the sample holds fewer than 350,000 clones, and 15% of those were seen once. In total, the top ten clones hold around 0.015% of the sample.

The CDR3 contains 14 residues, cysteine and phenylalanine counted. Only the CDR3 part of the read is kept: 42 bases, read in frame from the first base. Trimming takes 1 base off V and 13 bases off J; junction bases not matched to a gene: 10. According to the germline V gene (reference sequence), CDR1 reads GTSNPN and CDR2 reads SVGIG. A single peripheral blood draw of approximately 120 mL on average was collected from each donor into heparinised tubes. Naive, central memory, regulatory and stem cell-like memory CD4+ T cells were sorted on a BD FACSAria II using a panel including CD45RO, CCR7, CD25, CD127, CD95 and CD27. All sorted populations exceeded 95% purity. PBMCs were isolated right away by Lymphoprep density gradient centrifugation and were stained directly, without culture. So that batch effects would be minimized, each experiment stained and sorted samples in pairs, pairing one healthy donor with one patient.

The sample consisted of naive CD4+ T cells from blood. The intended sense of this specimen's cell subset or site label: true naive CD4+ T cells. This TCR derives from a man aged 18-30 years with type 1 diabetes. The chain uses TRBV30 and TRBJ2-5; TRBD2 lines up with 12 middle nucleotides. The DNA sequence is TGTGCCTGGAGTGGGGGACTAGCGGGTCTCGTGCGGTACTTC. Translated, this is CAWSGGLAGLVRYF.